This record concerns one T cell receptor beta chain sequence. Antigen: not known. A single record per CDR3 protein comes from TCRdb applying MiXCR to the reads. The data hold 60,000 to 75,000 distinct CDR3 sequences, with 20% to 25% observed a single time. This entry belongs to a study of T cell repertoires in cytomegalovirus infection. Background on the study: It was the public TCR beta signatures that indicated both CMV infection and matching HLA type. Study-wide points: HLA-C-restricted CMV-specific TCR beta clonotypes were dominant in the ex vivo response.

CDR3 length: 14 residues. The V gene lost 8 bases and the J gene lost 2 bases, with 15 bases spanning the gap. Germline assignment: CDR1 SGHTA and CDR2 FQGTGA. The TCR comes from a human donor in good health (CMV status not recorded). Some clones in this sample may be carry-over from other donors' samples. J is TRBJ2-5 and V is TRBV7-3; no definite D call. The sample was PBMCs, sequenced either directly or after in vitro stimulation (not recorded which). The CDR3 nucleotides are TGTGCCAGCCGTTTCTCGGGCGGTCAAGAGACCCAGTACTTC. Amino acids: CASRFSGGQETQYF.